The T cell receptor (beta chain) under discussion was sequenced for a study of T cell repertoires in cytomegalovirus infection. Looking at the study overall: Matching HLA type, along with CMV infection, was indicated by public TCR beta signatures.

The CDR3 has 15 amino acids. Trimming stripped 6 bases from V and 3 bases from J, with 17 bases between. Germline V gene lookup returns CDR1 SQVTM and CDR2 ANQGSEA. Concerning this clonotype: The antigen is undetermined.

One entry per CDR3 protein, called by TCRdb with MiXCR from the reads. The table shows hundreds of thousands of distinct CDR3 sequences, with about 8.8% occurring only once. Study-level findings and limits: There were carriers of CMV plus the relevant HLA, and cumulative public TCR beta family frequency identified them. The ex vivo response showed dominance by HLA-C-restricted CMV-specific TCR beta clonotypes.

The sequence derives from a human donor in good health (CMV status not recorded). Some clones in this sample may be carry-over from other donors' samples. The chain has TRBV29-1 and TRBJ1-4; D call uncertain. The material sequenced was PBMCs. The CDR3 DNA reads TGCAGCGTATCGGAATCTGGGAACGCTAATGAAAAACTGTTTTTT. Its translation: CSVSESGNANEKLFF.